The 8 T cell receptor beta chains below all came from one sample that was sequenced in a study of blood T cell repertoires in COVID-19. Assay used: immunoSEQ multiplex PCR; TCRdb lists only in-frame clones, some missing. The data hold about 210,000 clones, with approximately 80% observed a single time. Sequenced: peripheral blood. Receptor source: an elderly woman with COVID-19, enrolled during active disease.

The chain joins TRBV6-5 to TRBJ1-4; 9 nucleotides agree with TRBD1. The CDR3 has 14 amino acids. V lost 3 bases to trimming and J lost 7 bases; unmatched junction nucleotides: 3. The germline CDR1 and CDR2 sequences are MNHEY and SVGAGI. The chain's CDR3 is CASSYGTGREKLFF. DNA of the CDR3: TGTGCCAGCAGTTATGGGACAGGGCGTGAAAAACTGTTTTTT.

This sequence joins TRBV5-1 and TRBJ2-7, with 8 positions matching TRBD1. V trimming: 5 bases; J trimming: 6 bases; junction bases outside the gene matches: 4. From germline, CDR1 is SGHRS and CDR2 YFSETQ. This CDR3 region has 12 residues. CDR3 loop: CASRPTGGEQYF. The CDR3 DNA sequence: TGCGCCAGCAGGCCTACAGGGGGCGAGCAGTACTTC.

The CDR3 protein is CATSDSAKAGQGGETQYF. As DNA, the CDR3 is TGTGCCACCAGTGATTCCGCGAAGGCGGGACAGGGAGGAGAGACCCAGTACTTC. The V call is TRBV24-1, the J call TRBJ2-5; TRBD1 agrees at 9 bases. Looked up from germline, CDR1 is KGHDR and CDR2 is SFDVKD. The CDR3 is 18 residues long. The ends lost 2 bases at V and 4 bases at J; junction bases unmatched: 13.

V is TRBV6-5 and J is TRBJ1-2; weak D call: TRBD1 (5 bases). This CDR3 has 13 residues. Trimming took off 5 bases at V and 4 bases at J, with 11 bases between the two ends. Germline CDR1 is MNHEY and CDR2 is SVGAGI. The CDR3 region has the DNA TGTGCCAGCAGTCGTCAGGGAATCTATGGCTACACCTTC. This translates into CASSRQGIYGYTF.

The CDR3, as DNA: TGTGCCTGGAGTGCGGGACAGGGGGCCGGGGGGTTTATCGGCTACACCTTC. Translating it yields CAWSAGQGAGGFIGYTF. The chain employs TRBV30 and TRBJ1-2; 12 bases align to TRBD1. This CDR3 has 17 residues. Germline CDR1 GTSNPN, CDR2 SVGIG (reference sequence). V lost 1 base to trimming and J lost 8 bases; unmatched junction nucleotides: 14.

The rearrangement uses TRBV27 and TRBJ1-1, with TRBD1 identical over 9 bases. The CDR3 spans 15 residues. CDR1 MNHEY and CDR2 SMNVEV come from the germline V gene (reference sequence). The trim removed 5 bases at V and 1 base at J, leaving 5 bases unmatched. The CDR3 is CASSPGTGPNTEAFF. CDR3 bases: TGTGCCAGCAGTCCCGGGACAGGGCCGAACACTGAAGCTTTCTTT.

CDR3 region: CASRTGSISPLHF. As DNA, the CDR3 is TGTGCCAGCAGGACAGGGAGCATTTCACCCCTCCACTTT. The chain recombines TRBV6-5 with TRBJ1-6, with 7 positions matching TRBD1. The CDR3 sequence is 13 residues long. Germline-derived CDR1 and CDR2 are MNHEY and SVGAGI. Unmatched junction bases numbered 5, after V lost 6 bases and J lost 9 bases.

The count of this clone is one. V gene TRBV3-1 (or the pseudogene TRBV3-2) combines with J gene TRBJ1-1; the D is unclear. This CDR3 has 14 residues. V gave up 0 bases and J gave up 4 bases, with 9 bases separating them. Germline assignment: CDR1 LGHDT and CDR2 YNNKEL (reference sequence). CDR3 nucleotide sequence: TGTGCCAGCAGCCAAGATCCCCGGGGCACTGAAGCTTTCTTT. Translated: CASSQDPRGTEAFF.